Described below is a single TCR beta chain sequence and its context. What it binds is not known. These data are taken from a study of cytomegalovirus exposure and HLA in healthy donors. The PCR had 60 Vbeta and 13 Jbeta primers. Authors' analysis steps: In a later analysis, approximately 73 million unique TCR beta chains included roughly 11 million shared by two or more donors. Libraries were prepared by immunoSEQ multiplex PCR; TCRdb keeps only in-frame clonotypes and omits some of them. D and trimming come from the DNA, and the V and J calls and clone size come from that table. The sample lists approximately 100,000 clones, 81% occurring once. Donors were nominally healthy when sampled, though unrecorded immune exposures were likely. Points from the study as a whole: Cytomegalovirus association was listed for approximately 160 TCR beta chains. It was likely that a cluster of highly shared sequence variants was a sequencing artifact.

This receptor was taken from a woman under 40 in good health and CMV-seronegative. Sequenced: PBMCs.

The CDR3 region has the DNA TGCAGTGCTGACAACTACGAGCAGTACTTC. It translates to CSADNYEQYF. The chain carries TRBV20-1 and TRBJ2-7, with no clear D. Germline-derived CDR1 and CDR2 are DFQATT and SNEGSKA (reference sequence). Trimming pared 5 bases from V and 3 bases from J, leaving 5 bases between. The CDR3 has 10 amino acids.